This is a list of T cell receptor beta chains from one sample in a study of T cell responses to AZD1222 COVID-19 vaccine. Sequencing used immunoSEQ multiplex PCR; TCRdb keeps in-frame clones, though not all of them. This sample has more than 95,000 clones, with roughly nine tenths found just once. The material was peripheral blood, obtained on day 0 of AZD1222 vaccination. These receptors came from an adult in good health. The CDR3 runs from the conserved cysteine through the conserved F or W. A D gene is named only where the DNA matches it firmly. Only some rows state a clone size, as once, few, many or a class for expanded clones.

CDR3nt	CDR3aa	abundance	d_gene	len	v_gene	j_gene
TGTGCCAGTAGTATTGGGACAGACTACGAGCAGTACTTC	CASSIGTDYEQYF	few	TRBD1	13	TRBV19	TRBJ2-7
TGTGCCAGCAGTACAGGTCGCTATAATTCACCCCTCCACTTT	CASSTGRYNSPLHF	-	-	14	TRBV6-2/TRBV6-3	TRBJ1-6
TGTGCCAGCCATAAACGGGGGGTTGATCAGCCCCAGCATTTT	CASHKRGVDQPQHF	-	-	14	TRBV27	TRBJ1-5
TGTGCCAGCAGTCCGCAGACAGGGTTCAATCAGCCCCAGCATTTT	CASSPQTGFNQPQHF	-	TRBD1	15	TRBV27	TRBJ1-5
TGTGCCAGTAGTATCCGGGGGGAGCAGGACACTGAAGCTTTCTTT	CASSIRGEQDTEAFF	-	-	15	TRBV19	TRBJ1-1
TGCGCCAGCAGCGTGGACAGGGTCTACTATGGCTACACCTTC	CASSVDRVYYGYTF	-	TRBD1	14	TRBV5-1	TRBJ1-2
TGTGCCAGCAGCCAAGTCGCGGGGGGGCCGGAGGAGACCCAGTACTTC	CASSQVAGGPEETQYF	-	TRBD2	16	TRBV3-1/TRBV3-2	TRBJ2-5
TGTGCCAGCTCACCGCCGGGACTAGTTCACAATGAGCAGTTCTTC	CASSPPGLVHNEQFF	-	TRBD2	15	TRBV18	TRBJ2-1
TGTGCCAGCAGTTTAAGTTCCGGCTATGGCTACACCTTC	CASSLSSGYGYTF	-	-	13	TRBV28	TRBJ1-2
TGTGCCAGCAGTGATCACCAACCGGGACGGGCGCAGTATTTT	CASSDHQPGRAQYF	once	-	14	TRBV6-1	TRBJ2-3
TGTGCCAGCAGCACAGACAGGGGGCATCGTGGCTACACCTTC	CASSTDRGHRGYTF	-	TRBD1	14	TRBV11-2	TRBJ1-2
TGTGCCAGTATATCCCGGGGGACGAACACTGAAGCTTTCTTT	CASISRGTNTEAFF	-	-	14	TRBV19	TRBJ1-1
TGTGCCAGCAGCAATTATGAAAGACTAGTCACAGATACGCAGTATTTT	CASSNYERLVTDTQYF	-	-	16	TRBV7-3	TRBJ2-3
TGTGCCAGCAGCGATAGCTCCTACAATGAGCAGTTCTTC	CASSDSSYNEQFF	-	-	13	TRBV7-2	TRBJ2-1
TGCAGCGTTGAAGCGGGAGGGACCTACGAGCAGTACTTC	CSVEAGGTYEQYF	-	TRBD2	13	TRBV29-1	TRBJ2-7
TGTGCCATCAGTGGGCAGAGCGATCAGCCCCAGCATTTT	CAISGQSDQPQHF	-	-	13	TRBV10-3	TRBJ1-5
TGCGCCAGCAGCCAAGAACTTTATAGCAACACTGAAGCTTTCTTT	CASSQELYSNTEAFF	-	-	15	TRBV4-3	TRBJ1-1
TGTGCCAGCAGTTTTCGTACAGGGACCACTGAAGCTTTCTTT	CASSFRTGTTEAFF	-	-	14	TRBV28	TRBJ1-1